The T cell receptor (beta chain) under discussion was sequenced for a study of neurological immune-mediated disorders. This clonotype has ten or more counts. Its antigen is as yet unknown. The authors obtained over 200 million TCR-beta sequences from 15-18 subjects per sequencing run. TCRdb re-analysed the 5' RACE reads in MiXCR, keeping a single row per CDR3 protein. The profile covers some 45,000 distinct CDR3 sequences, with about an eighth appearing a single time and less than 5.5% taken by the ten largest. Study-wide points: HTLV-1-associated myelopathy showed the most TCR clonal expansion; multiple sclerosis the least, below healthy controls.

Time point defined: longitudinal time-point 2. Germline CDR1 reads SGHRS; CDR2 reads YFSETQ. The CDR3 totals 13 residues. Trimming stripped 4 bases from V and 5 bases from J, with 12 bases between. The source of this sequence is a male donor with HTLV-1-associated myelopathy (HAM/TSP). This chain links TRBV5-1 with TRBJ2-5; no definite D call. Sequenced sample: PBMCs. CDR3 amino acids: CASSQLPQETQYF. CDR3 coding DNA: TGCGCCAGCAGCCAACTCCCCCAGGAGACCCAGTACTTC.